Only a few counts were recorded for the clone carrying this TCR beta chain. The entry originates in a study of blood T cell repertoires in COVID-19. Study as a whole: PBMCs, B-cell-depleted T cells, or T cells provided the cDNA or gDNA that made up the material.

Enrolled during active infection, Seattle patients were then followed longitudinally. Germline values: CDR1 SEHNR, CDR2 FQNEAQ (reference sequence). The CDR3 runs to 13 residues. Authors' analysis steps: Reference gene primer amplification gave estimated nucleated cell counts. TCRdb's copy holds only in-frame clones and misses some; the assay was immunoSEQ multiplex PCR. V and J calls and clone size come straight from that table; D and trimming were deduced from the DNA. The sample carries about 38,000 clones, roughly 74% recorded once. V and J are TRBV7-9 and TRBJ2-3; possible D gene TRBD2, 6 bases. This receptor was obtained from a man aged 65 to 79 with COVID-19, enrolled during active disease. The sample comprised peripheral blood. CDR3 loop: CVGQLAFADTQYF. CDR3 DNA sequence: TGTGTCGGACAACTAGCTTTCGCAGATACGCAGTATTTT.